Following are 22 T cell receptor beta chains from one sample sequenced in a study of regulatory T cells in long-lasting Graves disease. Building of the TCR beta libraries involved iRepertoire HTBI primers and Arm-PCR of CDR3 regions. Each CDR3 protein is one row after TCRdb ran MiXCR on the multiplex PCR reads. The data contain hundreds of thousands of distinct CDR3 sequences, roughly 21% of them seen just once; the ten biggest clones take up 25% to 30%. Time point defined: persistent/refractory GD, antithyroid drugs over 5 years with positive TRAb. Preparation of the TCR library used RNA extracted from PBMCs. The specimen was peripheral blood mononuclear cells (PBMCs), collected when the disease was refractory, from a patient treated with antithyroid drugs. These receptor sequences come from a female donor with Graves disease.

A remark on this clonotype: A junction end diverges from the germline sequence, so it may reflect a read error. This chain uses TRBV7-7 with TRBJ2-5; 7 bases are a match to TRBD1. This CDR3 is 14 amino acids long. CDR1 is SSHAT and CDR2 is FNYEAQ in the germline V gene (reference sequence). CDR3 residues: CASSLGGFQETQYF. The CDR3 nucleotides are TGTGCTAGCAGCTTAGGGGGCTTTCAAGAGACCCAGTACTTC. Complete variable domain (other parts from reference TRBV7-7 and TRBJ2-5): GAGVSQSPRYKVTKRGQDVTLRCDPISSHATLYWYQQALGQGPEFLTYFNYEAQPDKSGLPSDRFSAERPEGSISTLTIQRTEQRDSAMYRCASSLGGFQETQYFGPGTRLLVL.

The chain employs TRBV18 and TRBJ1-2, with 10 bases that match TRBD1. Germline CDR1 and CDR2: KGHSH and LQKENI. The CDR3 covers 18 residues. V shed 6 bases, J shed 8 bases, and the junction held 21 bases outside the gene matches. The CDR3 spells CASSHDRTTGTGAQGYTF. CDR3 DNA sequence: TGTGCCAGCTCGCACGATAGAACTACCGGGACAGGGGCCCAGGGCTACACCTTC.

This clonotype was recorded a few times. V gene TRBV7-3 combines with J gene TRBJ2-7; TRBD1 matches at 9 bases. With V trimmed by 5 bases and J by 0 bases, 8 bases remained unmatched. CDR3 size: 16 residues. Germline lookup yields CDR1 SGHTA and CDR2 FQGTGA. The CDR3 reads CASSLLGTGSSYEQYF. CDR3 bases: TGTGCCAGCAGCCTCCTGGGGACAGGGAGCTCCTACGAGCAGTACTTC.

This clonotype was recorded many times. This chain links TRBV11-3 with TRBJ1-6; TRBD1 matches at 8 bases. With V trimmed by 4 bases and J by 6 bases, 8 bases remained unmatched. CDR1 and CDR2 from the germline V gene are SGHNT and YENEEA. This CDR3 is 16 amino acids long. The CDR3 loop is CASSYRTGRSNSPLHF. CDR3 DNA: TGTGCCAGCAGCTACCGGACAGGGAGGAGTAATTCACCCCTCCACTTT.

This clonotype came up many times. This chain uses TRBV7-2 with TRBJ1-6; D unclear. The V gene lost 4 bases and the J gene lost 10 bases, with 8 bases spanning the gap. CDR3 length: 12 amino acids. In germline, CDR1 is SGHTA, CDR2 FQGNSA. CDR3 sequence: CASSYQLSPLHF. The DNA for the CDR3 is TGTGCCAGCAGCTACCAACTGTCACCCCTCCACTTT.

This clonotype was seen more than once but under ten times. This sequence joins TRBV5-6 and TRBJ2-5, with unresolved D. The CDR3 consists of 15 residues. The germline CDR1 and CDR2 sequences are SGHDT and YYEEEE. V was pared by 0 bases and J by 2 bases, with 11 bases between. CDR3 sequence (DNA): TGTGCCAGCAGCTTGGCACTGACGATACAAGAGACCCAGTACTTC. It specifies CASSLALTIQETQYF.

The chain couples TRBV6-1 to TRBJ1-5; no firm D call. The V gene's germline CDR1 is MNHNS and CDR2 SASEGT. V lost 6 bases and J 0 bases, leaving 18 bases between the germline ends. The CDR3 extends over 17 amino acids. In nucleotides, the CDR3 is TGTGCCAGCAGCAACTCCGTGGCACTTTATAGCAATCAGCCCCAGCATTTT. Translation: CASSNSVALYSNQPQHF.

On this clonotype: A much bigger clone sits one base away, suggesting this may be a read error. The conserved closing phenylalanine or tryptophan is absent in this CDR3, likely reflecting a read error. The chain employs TRBV6-4 and TRBJ1-5, with D possibly matching TRBD1 (5 bases). The CDR3 runs 15 residues. Germline CDR1 is MRHNA and CDR2 is SNTAGT. The germline V and J ends were trimmed by 4 bases and 2 bases, with 12 bases remaining between them. The DNA for the CDR3 is TGTGCCAGCAGTGTATTCAGGGATCGCAATCAGCCCCAGCATTCT. As protein: CASSVFRDRNQPQHS.

The CDR3 DNA sequence: TGCAGTGCTAGAGATGCGACAGGGGTCCCCTATAATTCACCCCTCCACTTT. Its translation is CSARDATGVPYNSPLHF. The genes are TRBV20-1 and TRBJ1-6; 8 positions match TRBD1. The CDR3 runs 17 residues. CDR1 and CDR2 (germline): DFQATT, SNEGSKA (reference sequence). The V gene end was trimmed by 0 bases and the J gene end by 2 bases; junction bases not matched to a gene: 6.

This CDR3 is CASSQTSGSFAGELFF. CDR3 DNA: TGTGCCAGCAGCCAGACTAGCGGGAGTTTCGCCGGGGAGCTGTTTTTT. The V gene is TRBV7-2, the J gene TRBJ2-2, with 12 bases aligning to TRBD2. The germline V gene has CDR1 SGHTA and CDR2 FQGNSA. The CDR3 is made up of 16 amino acids. Trimming removed 5 bases from V and 6 bases from J; junction bases left unmatched: 7.

This clonotype was seen repeatedly, ten times or more. The chain carries TRBV20-1 and TRBJ2-7, with 9 positions matching TRBD1. V lost 6 bases, J lost 1 base, and 7 bases stayed unmatched. The CDR3 has 14 amino acids. Germline CDR1 is DFQATT and CDR2 is SNEGSKA (reference sequence). CDR3 DNA sequence: TGCAGTGCCTCTCCGGGACAGGGTTCCTACGAGCAGTACTTC. It translates to CSASPGQGSYEQYF.

This clonotype has a count of ten or more. The V and J genes are TRBV28 and TRBJ2-2, with D perhaps TRBD1 (6 bases). The germline V and J ends were trimmed by 1 base and 8 bases, with 11 bases remaining between them. Germline V CDR1 and CDR2: MDHEN, SYDVKM. The length of the CDR3 is 14 residues. CDR3 nucleotide sequence: TGTGCCAGCAGTTTATTTGCAGGGACAGGGGAGCTGTTTTTT. It translates to CASSLFAGTGELFF.

Comment on this clonotype: A much larger clone is a single base away; this may be a read error. The chain recombines TRBV3-1 with TRBJ2-7, with D unresolved. Trimming removed 5 bases from V and 0 bases from J, with 5 bases in between. The CDR3 covers 12 residues. CDR1 LGHDT and CDR2 YNNKEL come from the germline V gene (reference sequence). CDR3 amino acids: CASSVSSYEQYF. For the CDR3, the DNA is TGTGCCAGCAGCGTTAGCTCCTACGAGCAGTACTTC.

With regard to this clonotype: A junction end diverges from the germline sequence, so it may reflect a read error. The rearrangement uses TRBV30 and TRBJ1-6; no firm D call. The CDR3 loop spans 17 amino acids. CDR1 is GTSNPN, CDR2 SVGIG, per germline (reference sequence). As DNA, the CDR3 is TGTGCCTGGAGTCGGGTCACAACCTTAACTTCCAATTCACCCCTCCGCTTT. This translates into CAWSRVTTLTSNSPLRF.

The gene calls are TRBV27 and TRBJ1-4; TRBD1 matches 9 bases. The germline V gene has CDR1 MNHEY and CDR2 SMNVEV (reference sequence). The V gene end was trimmed by 11 bases and the J gene end by 7 bases; junction bases not matched to a gene: 26. CDR3 length: 19 amino acids. The CDR3 reads CAGILPRTGVGSLGEKLFF. CDR3 DNA: TGTGCCGGCATTCTTCCCAGGACAGGGGTAGGGTCATTGGGTGAAAAACTGTTTTTT.

This clonotype appeared many times. V usage is TRBV12-3 or TRBV12-4 and J usage is TRBJ2-7; 10 bases line up with TRBD1. The CDR3 is made up of 13 amino acids. The V and J ends lost 3 bases and 5 bases, in that order; junction bases with no gene match: 1. CDR3 sequence reads: CASSLGTGDEQYF. CDR3 DNA: TGTGCCAGCAGTTTGGGGACAGGGGACGAGCAGTACTTC.

In this sample, this clonotype turned up many times. V gene TRBV11-2 combines with J gene TRBJ2-2, with unresolved D. Trimming removed 4 bases at V and 6 bases at J, with 15 bases between. Looked up from germline, CDR1 is SGHAT and CDR2 is FQNNGV. The CDR3 has 15 residues. CDR3 in amino acids: CASSWANGDAGELFF. In DNA, the CDR3 is TGTGCCAGCAGCTGGGCCAATGGAGACGCCGGGGAGCTGTTTTTT.

The V gene is TRBV30, the J gene TRBJ2-2; D gene unclear. The V gene lost 7 bases and the J gene lost 6 bases, with 12 bases spanning the gap. CDR3 length: 12 residues. CDR1 and CDR2 (germline): GTSNPN, SVGIG (reference sequence). CDR3 amino acids: CASEGWAGELFF. In DNA, the CDR3 is TGTGCCTCGGAAGGGTGGGCCGGGGAGCTGTTTTTT. Complete variable domain (other parts from reference TRBV30 and TRBJ2-2): SQTIHQWPATLVQPVGSPLSLECTVEGTSNPNLYWYRQAAGRGLQLLFYSVGIGQISSEVPQNLSASRPQDRQFILSSKKLLLSDSGFYLCASEGWAGELFFGEGSRLTVL.

The chain links TRBV5-1 to TRBJ1-1, with D possibly TRBD1 on 5 matching bases. CDR1 is SGHRS, CDR2 YFSETQ, per germline. The V and J ends lost 5 bases and 7 bases respectively, with 21 bases between them. CDR3 length equals 15 residues. As DNA, the CDR3 is TGCGCCAGCAGTAGGTCAGAGGGCATAAGGGGTGAAGCTTTCTTT. It codes for CASSRSEGIRGEAFF.

This clonotype has more than one count but fewer than ten. The chain links TRBV6-1 to TRBJ2-2; D possibly uses TRBD1 or TRBD2 (6 bases each). CDR3 length equals 15 residues. Trimming removed 7 bases at V and 3 bases at J, with 15 bases between. Germline V gives CDR1 MNHNS, CDR2 SASEGT. CDR3 DNA sequence: TGTGCCAGCAAAGGCTCGGGGGCGCACACCGGGGAGCTGTTTTTT. Its protein product is CASKGSGAHTGELFF.

The rearrangement uses TRBV5-1 and TRBJ2-7; D gene uncertain. V was clipped by 0 bases and J by 0 bases, with 13 bases between them. The germline V gene encodes CDR1 SGHRS and CDR2 YFSETQ. CDR3 length: 16 amino acids. CDR3 in DNA: TGCGCCAGCAGCTTGGGACCCCTTGGCGGCTCCTACGAGCAGTACTTC. Translation: CASSLGPLGGSYEQYF.

This clonotype showed up just a few times. The chain uses TRBV7-2 and TRBJ2-1; 7 bases are shared with TRBD2. The ends lost 7 bases at V and 10 bases at J; junction bases unmatched: 7. There are 12 residues in the CDR3. Germline V gene lookup returns CDR1 SGHTA and CDR2 FQGNSA. CDR3 sequence: CASTWGGMEQFF. For the CDR3, the DNA is TGTGCCAGCACCTGGGGGGGGATGGAGCAGTTCTTC.